A selection of T cell receptor beta chains follows, all from one sample in a study of vaccination effects on CD4 cells after COVID-19. These receptors have no known antigen. Profiled with immunoSEQ multiplex PCR; TCRdb holds only in-frame clones, not every one. Of 25,000 to 35,000 clones in the sample, roughly two thirds are singletons; the top ten hold more than 9%. Source: CD4+ T cells from PBMCs cultured with SARS-CoV-2 spike peptides, taken before COVID-19 vaccination. The origin of the receptors is a human donor who received a COVID-19 vaccine. CDR3s include the opening cysteine and the closing phenylalanine or tryptophan. A D gene is named only where the DNA matches it firmly. Some rows have no size entry. The others give once, few or many, or a class for an expanded clone.

v_call: TRBV30; d_call: .; j_call: TRBJ2-1; clone_size: .; cdr3_aa: CAPRRGPSSNEQFF; cdr3_nt: TGTGCCCCTCGACGGGGGCCCAGCTCAAATGAGCAGTTCTTC
v_call: TRBV20-1; d_call: .; j_call: TRBJ2-3; clone_size: .; cdr3_aa: CSARLLDTQYF; cdr3_nt: TGCAGTGCTAGATTACTGGATACGCAGTATTTT
v_call: TRBV30; d_call: .; j_call: TRBJ1-1; clone_size: .; cdr3_aa: CAWSVLRGRRANEAFF; cdr3_nt: TGTGCCTGGAGTGTACTGCGGGGGCGGAGGGCCAATGAAGCTTTCTTT
v_call: TRBV7-2; d_call: .; j_call: TRBJ1-5; clone_size: .; cdr3_aa: CASSLGVRQVGQPQHF; cdr3_nt: TGTGCCAGCAGCTTAGGCGTTCGGCAGGTTGGTCAGCCCCAGCATTTT
v_call: TRBV2; d_call: TRBD2; j_call: TRBJ2-1; clone_size: once; cdr3_aa: CASGQEGSGVSEQFF; cdr3_nt: TGTGCCAGCGGTCAGGAGGGTAGCGGGGTCAGTGAGCAGTTCTTC
v_call: TRBV3-1/TRBV3-2; d_call: .; j_call: TRBJ2-4; clone_size: .; cdr3_aa: CASSQVGVFSLGHQYF; cdr3_nt: TGTGCCAGCAGCCAAGTCGGGGTTTTCTCTTTGGGACATCAGTACTTC
v_call: TRBV21-1; d_call: .; j_call: TRBJ2-2; clone_size: .; cdr3_aa: CASSTRAGSAGELFF; cdr3_nt: TGTGCCAGCAGCACCAGGGCAGGGTCGGCCGGGGAGCTGTTTTTT
v_call: TRBV19; d_call: .; j_call: TRBJ2-7; clone_size: .; cdr3_aa: CASSILGRTYEQYF; cdr3_nt: TGTGCCAGTAGTATCCTCGGGAGAACCTACGAGCAGTACTTC
v_call: TRBV18; d_call: TRBD1; j_call: TRBJ2-6; clone_size: .; cdr3_aa: CASSLQTGSAGANVLTF; cdr3_nt: TGTGCCAGCTCGCTTCAGACAGGGAGTGCCGGGGCCAACGTCCTGACTTTC
v_call: TRBV2; d_call: .; j_call: TRBJ2-1; clone_size: .; cdr3_aa: CASSMDQYNNEQFF; cdr3_nt: TGTGCCAGCAGTATGGACCAATATAACAATGAGCAGTTCTTC
v_call: TRBV11-2; d_call: .; j_call: TRBJ2-6; clone_size: .; cdr3_aa: CASSLVGVPGANVLTF; cdr3_nt: TGTGCCAGCAGCTTAGTGGGGGTACCTGGGGCCAACGTCCTGACTTTC
v_call: TRBV24-1; d_call: .; j_call: TRBJ1-2; clone_size: .; cdr3_aa: CATRETGVDGYTF; cdr3_nt: TGTGCCACCAGGGAAACAGGAGTGGATGGCTACACCTTC
v_call: TRBV7-8; d_call: .; j_call: TRBJ2-7; clone_size: .; cdr3_aa: CASSLEIATGEQYF; cdr3_nt: TGTGCCAGCAGCTTAGAAATAGCTACGGGGGAGCAGTACTTC
v_call: TRBV12-5; d_call: .; j_call: TRBJ1-2; clone_size: few; cdr3_aa: CASGLTGLGFGYTF; cdr3_nt: TGTGCTAGTGGTTTGACAGGGTTAGGCTTTGGCTACACCTTC
v_call: TRBV19; d_call: .; j_call: TRBJ1-1; clone_size: few; cdr3_aa: CASSIDLSTEAFF; cdr3_nt: TGTGCCAGTAGTATAGATCTTTCCACTGAAGCTTTCTTT
v_call: TRBV29-1; d_call: .; j_call: TRBJ1-1; clone_size: .; cdr3_aa: CSEETGFF; cdr3_nt: TGCAGCGAAGAGACGGGGTTCTTT
v_call: TRBV19; d_call: .; j_call: TRBJ1-1; clone_size: .; cdr3_aa: CASRLGRQGSMNTEAFF; cdr3_nt: TGTGCCAGTAGGCTAGGTCGGCAGGGGAGCATGAACACTGAAGCTTTCTTT
v_call: TRBV19; d_call: .; j_call: TRBJ2-1; clone_size: .; cdr3_aa: CASRSAGGHYNEQFF; cdr3_nt: TGTGCCAGTAGGTCGGCCGGCGGCCACTACAATGAGCAGTTCTTC
v_call: TRBV7-8; d_call: TRBD2; j_call: TRBJ2-3; clone_size: .; cdr3_aa: CASSFGRLAGTDTQYF; cdr3_nt: TGTGCCAGCAGCTTCGGGCGACTAGCGGGAACAGATACGCAGTATTTT
v_call: TRBV6-1; d_call: .; j_call: TRBJ1-1; clone_size: .; cdr3_aa: CASSEGDFTGSTEAFF; cdr3_nt: TGTGCCAGCAGTGAAGGGGATTTTACAGGGAGCACTGAAGCTTTCTTT
v_call: TRBV5-4; d_call: .; j_call: TRBJ2-1; clone_size: .; cdr3_aa: CASSPPVTGLNNEQFF; cdr3_nt: TGTGCCAGCAGCCCTCCTGTGACCGGACTTAACAATGAGCAGTTCTTC
v_call: TRBV4-2; d_call: .; j_call: TRBJ1-1; clone_size: .; cdr3_aa: CASSKGRLVAFF; cdr3_nt: TGTGCCAGCAGCAAAGGACGACTCGTGGCTTTCTTT
v_call: TRBV6-5; d_call: TRBD1; j_call: TRBJ1-2; clone_size: .; cdr3_aa: CATQDRGIGGYTF; cdr3_nt: TGTGCCACCCAAGACAGGGGTATTGGTGGCTACACCTTC
v_call: TRBV11-3; d_call: TRBD2; j_call: TRBJ2-1; clone_size: medium-sized; cdr3_aa: CASSLDQGGSGTYNEQFF; cdr3_nt: TGTGCCAGCAGCTTAGATCAGGGCGGGAGCGGGACCTACAATGAGCAGTTCTTC
v_call: TRBV7-8; d_call: TRBD2; j_call: TRBJ2-1; clone_size: .; cdr3_aa: CASSRTSGASYNEQFF; cdr3_nt: TGTGCCAGCAGCCGGACTAGCGGGGCCTCCTACAATGAGCAGTTCTTC
v_call: TRBV5-6; d_call: .; j_call: TRBJ2-2; clone_size: few; cdr3_aa: CASSLIGAGELFF; cdr3_nt: TGTGCCAGCAGCTTGATAGGGGCTGGGGAGCTGTTTTTT
v_call: TRBV16; d_call: .; j_call: TRBJ2-2; clone_size: .; cdr3_aa: CASSQDQRRGGTGELFF; cdr3_nt: TGTGCCAGCAGCCAAGATCAGCGGAGGGGGGGCACCGGGGAGCTGTTTTTT
v_call: TRBV14; d_call: .; j_call: TRBJ2-3; clone_size: .; cdr3_aa: CASSFLGWEYGTDTQYF; cdr3_nt: TGTGCCAGCAGCTTCTTGGGGTGGGAGTACGGCACAGATACGCAGTATTTT